These 13 T cell receptor beta chains came from one sample sequenced in a study of CD8 T cells in Susac syndrome. Random-hexamer reverse transcription was applied to about 0.45 to 1 ug RNA. TCRdb fed the immunoSEQ multiplex PCR reads into MiXCR, producing one record per CDR3 protein. The data contain 100,000 to 150,000 distinct CDR3 sequences, 85% to 95% of them singletons. Material: CD8+ T cells from PBMCs. These receptors were collected from a human donor with multiple sclerosis.

This chain connects TRBV24-1 to TRBJ2-5; a weak D match, TRBD2 (6 bases). The CDR3 extends over 15 amino acids. V gave up 4 bases and J gave up 1 base, with 12 bases separating them. CDR1 KGHDR and CDR2 SFDVKD come from the germline V gene. CDR3 protein: CATSENTGGQETQYF. In nucleotides, the CDR3 is TGTGCCACCAGTGAAAACACCGGGGGCCAAGAGACCCAGTACTTC.

The gene calls are TRBV6-1 and TRBJ2-7; D ambiguous. From germline, CDR1 is MNHNS and CDR2 SASEGT. The CDR3 extends over 14 amino acids. V was shortened by 10 bases and J by 2 bases, with 18 bases between the two germline ends. The CDR3 protein is CATSASTRPYEQYV. In nucleotides, the CDR3 is TGTGCCACCTCTGCCTCTACAAGACCCTACGAGCAGTACGTC.

CDR3 in amino acids: CASSERGGLEETQYF. The CDR3 DNA is TGCGCCAGCAGTGAACGGGGGGGCCTTGAGGAGACCCAGTACTTC. The gene calls are TRBV10-2 and TRBJ2-5; 8 bases match TRBD2. This CDR3 is 15 amino acids long. With 3 bases clipped from V and 5 bases from J, the junction kept 8 bases outside the gene matches. CDR1 is WSHSY, CDR2 SAAADI, per germline.

The V gene is TRBV13, the J gene TRBJ2-5; 8 bases map to TRBD2. V shed 0 bases, J shed 1 base, and the junction held 13 bases outside the gene matches. The CDR3 runs 19 residues. Germline lookup yields CDR1 PRHDT and CDR2 FYEKMQ (reference sequence). Here the CDR3 reads CASSLGQGTSGYFQETQYF. The CDR3 coding sequence is TGTGCCAGCAGCTTAGGCCAAGGAACTAGCGGTTACTTCCAAGAGACCCAGTACTTC.

The chain employs TRBV5-1 and TRBJ2-1; 8 nucleotides match TRBD2. Germline lookup yields CDR1 SGHRS and CDR2 YFSETQ. The junction had 6 bases not matched to a gene; V was cut back by 0 bases and J by 7 bases. This CDR3 comprises 15 residues. CDR3 DNA: TGCGCCAGCAGCTTGGCCGAAAGCGGGGGAAATGAGCAGTTCTTC. This sequence encodes CASSLAESGGNEQFF. The entire variable domain, with the rest obtained from reference TRBV5-1 and TRBJ2-1, is as follows: KAGVTQTPRYLIKTRGQQVTLSCSPISGHRSVSWYQQTPGQGLQFLFEYFSETQRNKGNFPGRFSGRQFSNSRSEMNVSTLELGDSALYLCASSLAESGGNEQFFGPGTRLTVL.

This chain links TRBV29-1 with TRBJ2-3, with D possibly TRBD2 on 6 matching bases. The CDR3 totals 14 residues. Trimming removed 1 base from V and 2 bases from J, with 10 bases in between. CDR1 and CDR2 (germline): SQVTM, ANQGSEA. CDR3 amino acids: CSVEGDSYTDTQYF. The CDR3 nucleotides read TGCAGCGTTGAAGGGGACTCCTACACAGATACGCAGTATTTT.

This CDR3 reads CSARDVRRTYNEQFF. For the CDR3, the DNA is TGCAGTGCTAGAGATGTGAGACGCACCTACAATGAGCAGTTCTTC. This sequence joins TRBV20-1 and TRBJ2-1; no reliable D call. Germline lookup yields CDR1 DFQATT and CDR2 SNEGSKA (reference sequence). V lost 0 bases to trimming and J lost 2 bases, with 11 bases between them. CDR3 length: 15 amino acids.

The chain employs TRBV7-2 and TRBJ1-1; D gene ambiguous. The CDR3 has 15 residues. Germline loops: CDR1 SGHTA, CDR2 FQGNSA. V lost 2 bases and J lost 1, with 11 bases in between. CDR3 in DNA: TGTGCCAGCAGCTTAATTACTGTTCCGAACACTGAAGCTTTCTTT. This gives the protein CASSLITVPNTEAFF.

This chain connects TRBV4-2 to TRBJ2-1, with TRBD1 matching over 8 bases. Unmatched junction bases numbered 3, after V lost 0 bases and J lost 8 bases. Germline V gene lookup returns CDR1 LGHNA and CDR2 YNFKEQ. This CDR3 is 14 amino acids long. The CDR3 spells CASSQENRGDEQFF. The CDR3 DNA reads as TGTGCCAGCAGCCAAGAGAACAGGGGGGATGAGCAGTTCTTC.

The chain joins TRBV29-1 to TRBJ2-3; TRBD1 agrees at 7 bases. Trimming cost V 2 bases and J 1 base; bases outside gene matches: 6. CDR1 is SQVTM and CDR2 is ANQGSEA in the germline V gene. The CDR3 consists of 15 residues. CDR3 sequence: CSVEPTGEGTDTQYF. CDR3 coding DNA: TGCAGCGTTGAACCAACAGGGGAAGGCACAGATACGCAGTATTTT.

The CDR3 loop reads CATGNSYEQYF. Here the CDR3 DNA reads TGTGCCACAGGGAACTCCTACGAGCAGTACTTC. The V gene is TRBV19, the J gene TRBJ2-7; D may be TRBD1 (5 bases). This CDR3 is built from 11 residues. In germline, CDR1 is LNHDA, CDR2 SQIVND (reference sequence). Trimming cost V 10 bases and J 0 bases, with 7 bases left between them.

V gene TRBV7-3 combines with J gene TRBJ2-7; maybe TRBD2 (5 bases). V was shortened by 4 bases and J by 3 bases, with 10 bases between the two germline ends. Germline values: CDR1 SGHTA, CDR2 FQGTGA. The CDR3 extends over 13 amino acids. The CDR3, as DNA: TGTGCCAGCAGCTCGTCCGAGGGCTACGAGCAGTACTTC. This gives the protein CASSSSEGYEQYF.

The chain has TRBV20-1 and TRBJ2-7; 14 nucleotides agree with TRBD2. The CDR3 sequence is 15 residues long. V dropped 0 bases and J dropped 5; count of bases not matched to a gene: 3. Germline-derived CDR1 and CDR2 are DFQATT and SNEGSKA (reference sequence). Written as DNA, the CDR3 is TGCAGTGCTAGAGACAGGACTAGCGGGAGGCACGAGCAGTACGTC. Translated: CSARDRTSGRHEQYV.